A selection of T cell receptor beta chains follows, all from one sample in a study of cytomegalovirus exposure and HLA in healthy donors. Data came from immunoSEQ multiplex PCR; TCRdb stores just in-frame clones and leaves some out. The data contain under 250,000 clones, 85% of them singletons. The sample taken for sequencing was PBMCs. The receptors were sampled from a human donor in good health. Both conserved end residues are part of each CDR3. The D gene is left open where the match is weak. Clone size appears in some rows only: once, few, many, or a class for an expanded clone.

D gene	V gene	J gene	clone size	CDR3 protein	CDR3 DNA
TRBD1	TRBV28	TRBJ2-5	once	CASRPSGTGDQETQYF	TGTGCCAGCAGACCTTCCGGGACAGGAGACCAAGAGACCCAGTACTTC
TRBD1	TRBV2	TRBJ1-2	once	CASSIWRQGDGYTF	TGTGCCAGCAGTATCTGGAGACAGGGGGACGGCTACACCTTC
NA	TRBV2	TRBJ2-1	NA	CASSEGRGPNNEQFF	TGTGCCAGCAGTGAAGGGAGGGGCCCAAACAATGAGCAGTTCTTC
NA	TRBV7-9	TRBJ2-2	few	CASSLAGRDRGELFF	TGTGCCAGCAGCTTAGCGGGCAGGGATCGCGGGGAGCTGTTTTTT
NA	TRBV7-6	TRBJ2-1	NA	CASSLSGSSYNEQFF	TGTGCCAGCAGCCTTAGCGGTAGCTCCTACAATGAGCAGTTCTTC
NA	TRBV27	TRBJ1-4	NA	CASSFLATNEKLFF	TGTGCCAGCAGTTTTTTAGCAACTAATGAAAAACTGTTTTTT
NA	TRBV25-1	TRBJ1-1	NA	CASSESGRGNTEAFF	TGTGCCAGCAGTGAATCGGGCAGGGGGAACACTGAAGCTTTCTTT
NA	TRBV15	TRBJ1-4	NA	CATSSGRDGAEKLFF	TGTGCCACCAGCAGCGGACGGGATGGAGCAGAAAAACTGTTTTTT
TRBD2	TRBV10-1	TRBJ2-3	NA	CASSGGLVTDTQYF	TGCGCCAGCAGTGGAGGACTAGTAACAGATACGCAGTATTTT
NA	TRBV10-1	TRBJ2-1	NA	CASSAETYNEQFF	TGCGCCAGCAGTGCCGAGACCTACAATGAGCAGTTCTTC
TRBD1	TRBV29-1	TRBJ2-2	once	CSAPLTGGRELFF	TGCAGCGCCCCCCTCACAGGGGGCCGGGAGCTGTTTTTT
NA	TRBV6-1	TRBJ1-2	NA	CASSEGGLGYTF	TGTGCCAGCAGTGAAGGGGGGCTCGGCTACACCTTC
TRBD1	TRBV7-9	TRBJ1-1	once	CASSSAGGTEAFF	TGTGCCAGCAGCTCGGCAGGGGGAACTGAAGCTTTCTTT
TRBD2	TRBV27	TRBJ2-7	NA	CAIRGLDYEQYF	TGTGCCATCCGGGGACTAGACTACGAGCAGTACTTC
TRBD2	TRBV27	TRBJ2-3	NA	CASSPGGISVVADTQYF	TGTGCCAGCAGTCCCGGGGGGATTAGCGTCGTGGCAGATACGCAGTATTTT
TRBD1	TRBV5-1	TRBJ1-2	NA	CASSYGTGDGYTF	TGCGCCAGCTCCTATGGGACAGGGGATGGCTACACCTTC
NA	TRBV28	TRBJ1-2	NA	CASSLRVGGGAYTF	TGTGCCAGCAGTTTACGGGTGGGCGGGGGTGCCTACACCTTC
TRBD1	TRBV2	TRBJ1-2	NA	CASKEGGRGYTF	TGTGCCAGCAAAGAAGGGGGCCGTGGCTACACCTTC
TRBD2	TRBV10-1	TRBJ2-1	NA	CASSPRSLAGVYNEQFF	TGCGCCAGCAGCCCGAGATCACTAGCGGGAGTGTACAATGAGCAGTTCTTC
TRBD2	TRBV28	TRBJ2-5	NA	CASSSLRGGGETQYF	TGTGCCAGCAGTTCCCTCCGGGGGGGAGGGGAGACCCAGTACTTC
TRBD1	TRBV11-2	TRBJ1-1	NA	CASSKATGRNTEAFF	TGTGCCAGCAGCAAAGCGACAGGGCGGAACACTGAAGCTTTCTTT
TRBD2	TRBV14	TRBJ2-7	NA	CASSQVYETSSSYEQYF	TGTGCCAGCAGCCAAGTGTACGAGACTAGCTCCTCCTACGAGCAGTACTTC
NA	TRBV5-7	TRBJ2-7	once	CASIPFRGSEQYF	TGTGCCAGCATCCCTTTTAGGGGGTCCGAGCAGTACTTC
NA	TRBV6-4	TRBJ1-1	NA	CASTRGGDTEAFF	TGTGCCAGCACCCGTGGCGGCGACACTGAAGCTTTCTTT
NA	TRBV6-1	TRBJ1-1	NA	CASSVRRVNTEAFF	TGTGCCAGCAGTGTCCGCAGGGTGAACACTGAAGCTTTCTTT
NA	TRBV19	TRBJ2-1	few	CASSIAGRNEQFF	TGTGCCAGTAGTATAGCCGGGAGAAATGAGCAGTTCTTC
NA	TRBV5-4	TRBJ1-4	NA	CASSLNQGTNEKLFF	TGTGCCAGCAGCTTGAATCAGGGAACTAATGAAAAACTGTTTTTT
TRBD2	TRBV29-1	TRBJ2-7	NA	CSVALAGGEQYF	TGCAGCGTGGCCCTGGCGGGAGGCGAGCAGTACTTC
TRBD1	TRBV27	TRBJ2-5	NA	CASSYRGRRQETQYF	TGTGCCAGCAGTTACAGGGGGCGCAGGCAAGAGACCCAGTACTTC
NA	TRBV5-4	TRBJ2-1	once	CASSFAGFDEQFF	TGTGCCAGCAGCTTTGCGGGGTTCGATGAGCAGTTCTTC
NA	TRBV6-5	TRBJ2-3	NA	CASSYGPSLADTQYF	TGTGCCAGCAGTTACGGCCCCTCTCTGGCAGATACGCAGTATTTT
TRBD2	TRBV27	TRBJ2-1	NA	CASRRGLAGTHNEQFF	TGTGCCAGCAGAAGGGGACTAGCGGGAACTCACAATGAGCAGTTCTTC
NA	TRBV30	TRBJ2-2	NA	CAGIRGNTGELFF	TGTGCCGGAATTAGGGGGAACACCGGGGAGCTGTTTTTT
TRBD1	TRBV7-2	TRBJ2-7	NA	CASNRDRVGLQYF	TGTGCCAGCAACCGGGACAGGGTTGGTTTGCAGTACTTC
TRBD1	TRBV2	TRBJ2-1	NA	CASSIDRVKSNEQFF	TGTGCCAGCAGCATTGACAGGGTAAAGTCAAATGAGCAGTTCTTC
TRBD2	TRBV28	TRBJ2-7	NA	CASSFSPSGSYF	TGTGCCAGCAGTTTTTCCCCCAGCGGGAGCTACTTC
NA	TRBV6-1	TRBJ2-7	once	CASSERYEQYF	TGTGCCAGCAGTGAGAGGTACGAGCAGTACTTC
TRBD2	TRBV4-1	TRBJ2-1	NA	CASSQVGPERLAGIIEQFF	TGCGCCAGCAGCCAAGTGGGTCCGGAAAGACTAGCGGGAATCATTGAGCAGTTCTTC
TRBD2	TRBV14	TRBJ2-5	NA	CASSRLAGVSQQYF	TGTGCCAGCAGCCGATTAGCGGGAGTCTCTCAGCAGTACTTC
NA	TRBV6-5	TRBJ2-7	few	CASSPGGRYEQYF	TGTGCCAGCAGTCCCGGGGGACGGTACGAGCAGTACTTC
NA	TRBV27	TRBJ1-2	NA	CASSPRQRAYGYTF	TGTGCCAGCAGTCCCCGGCAGCGTGCCTATGGCTACACCTTC
TRBD1	TRBV27	TRBJ1-2	NA	CASGLTGGGSHTF	TGTGCCAGCGGATTAACAGGGGGGGGAAGTCACACCTTC
TRBD2	TRBV7-8	TRBJ2-7	NA	CASSQRPGTRDSYEQYF	TGTGCCAGCAGCCAGAGGCCCGGGACTAGAGATTCTTACGAGCAGTACTTC
TRBD1	TRBV18	TRBJ2-7	NA	CASSPGQVKYEQYF	TGTGCCAGCTCACCGGGACAGGTGAAATACGAGCAGTACTTC
NA	TRBV5-1	TRBJ2-7	NA	CASSLGPGGYEQYF	TGCGCCAGCAGCTTGGGTCCAGGGGGGTACGAGCAGTACTTC
NA	TRBV7-6	TRBJ2-6	NA	CASSLGSSGANVLTF	TGTGCCAGCAGCTTAGGGAGCTCTGGGGCCAACGTCCTGACTTTC
NA	TRBV18	TRBJ2-7	NA	CASSPPANPYEQYF	TGTGCCAGCTCACCACCGGCCAACCCCTACGAGCAGTACTTC
NA	TRBV6-1	TRBJ2-5	NA	CASSEATAGSRETQYF	TGTGCCAGCAGTGAAGCGACGGCGGGGTCGAGGGAGACCCAGTACTTC
NA	TRBV30	TRBJ1-1	few	CACTGMNTEAFF	TGTGCCTGTACTGGTATGAACACTGAAGCTTTCTTT
TRBD2	TRBV7-2	TRBJ2-3	NA	CASSSLAGGATDTQYF	TGTGCCAGCAGCAGTCTAGCGGGAGGGGCCACAGATACGCAGTATTTT
TRBD2	TRBV7-9	TRBJ2-3	NA	CASSAPGLAGRDTQYF	TGTGCCAGCAGCGCCCCGGGACTAGCGGGCCGTGACACGCAGTATTTT